The T cell receptor beta chain under discussion was sequenced for a study of cytomegalovirus exposure and HLA in healthy donors. Regarding the study as a whole: HLA alleles showed associations with around 15,000 TCR beta sequences in a later analysis, at a 0.05 false discovery rate. Presence/absence comparisons presumed near-even sequencing depth among donors. One later analysis reportedly identified an Asian-associated ancestry cluster that showed fewer N-insertions than the approximately 700-donor mean.

60 Vbeta and 13 Jbeta primers were used in PCR. Method: immunoSEQ multiplex PCR; TCRdb's copy keeps in-frame clones and lacks some. The data show approximately 110,000 clones, around 78% seen once. For this clone: Antigen unknown.

The V end was cut by 5 bases, the J end by 4 bases, with 15 bases between. Germline V CDR1 and CDR2: SGHRS, YFSETQ. CDR3 length: 14 amino acids. The TCR originated in a man aged 40-49 years in good health and CMV-seronegative. The chain has TRBV5-1 and TRBJ1-1; the D gene is possibly TRBD1 (6 bases). Sequenced material: PBMCs. The CDR3 sequence is CASSSQGSGTEAFF. The CDR3 bases are TGCGCCAGCAGTTCCCAGGGGAGTGGCACTGAAGCTTTCTTT.